This TCR beta chain comes out of a study of blood T cell repertoires in COVID-19. Study-wide context: T cells, B-cell-depleted T cells, or PBMCs provided the cDNA or gDNA that served as material.

As for this clone: Other nucleotide sequences in the sample specify the same CDR3.

Looked up from germline, CDR1 is SGHRS and CDR2 is YFSETQ. This CDR3 spans 14 amino acids. Unmatched junction bases numbered 5, after V lost 4 bases and J lost 2 bases. Authors' data handling: Scientists estimated how many nucleated cells there were by amplifying reference gene primers. The data were produced by immunoSEQ multiplex PCR, yet TCRdb's version contains in-frame clones alone and is incomplete. That table gives V, J and clone size, and the DNA gave D and trimming. The sample has just over 150,000 clones, around four fifths seen once; the top ten hold about a fifth. Sequenced material: peripheral blood. The source of this sequence is a woman at least 80 years old with acute or convalescent COVID-19. V is TRBV5-1 and J is TRBJ2-7, with TRBD1 matching over 8 bases. CDR3 region: CASSLGTGPYEQYF. In DNA form, the CDR3 reads TGCGCCAGCAGCCTCGGGACAGGTCCCTACGAGCAGTACTTC.